A single sample gave rise to the 21 T cell receptor beta chains below, sequenced in a study of cytomegalovirus exposure and HLA in healthy donors. Sequencing used immunoSEQ multiplex PCR; TCRdb keeps in-frame clones, though not all of them. The sample holds about 90,000 clones, around 82% seen once. What was sequenced was PBMCs. All receptors come from a woman younger than 30 in good health and CMV-seropositive.

The chain carries TRBV13 and TRBJ1-1; D call uncertain. V was trimmed by 5 bases and J by 3 bases, leaving 7 bases between them. CDR1 and CDR2 (germline): PRHDT, FYEKMQ (reference sequence). This CDR3 has 12 amino acids. As DNA, the CDR3 is TGTGCCAGCAGCCGCGCCCACACTGAAGCTTTCTTT. Its translation: CASSRAHTEAFF. The complete variable domain, with remaining parts taken from reference TRBV13 and TRBJ1-1, reads AAGVIQSPRHLIKEKRETATLKCYPIPRHDTVYWYQQGPGQDPQFLISFYEKMQSDKGSIPDRFSAQQFSDYHSELNMSSLELGDSALYFCASSRAHTEAFFGQGTRLTVV.

The V gene is TRBV5-1, the J gene TRBJ2-2, with TRBD1 matching 8 bases. Per the germline V gene, CDR1 is SGHRS and CDR2 is YFSETQ. CDR3 length equals 15 residues. J was trimmed by 5 bases and V by 5 bases; bases with no gene match: 8. The CDR3 spells CASRGGQGATGELFF. In DNA form, the CDR3 reads TGCGCCAGCAGAGGTGGACAGGGAGCAACCGGGGAGCTGTTTTTT.

The rearrangement uses TRBV15 and TRBJ2-5, with TRBD1 identical over 9 bases. V was clipped by 0 bases and J by 5 bases; unmatched bases: 4. The CDR3 length is 15 residues. Per the germline V gene, CDR1 is LNHNV and CDR2 is YYDKDF (reference sequence). The CDR3 loop is CATSREQGAWETQYF. The CDR3 DNA reads TGTGCCACCAGCAGAGAACAGGGGGCATGGGAGACCCAGTACTTC.

A remark on this clone: This sample includes further DNA sequences coding for the same CDR3. The chain uses TRBV5-4 and TRBJ2-5, with D possibly being TRBD2 (6 bases). V was pared by 3 bases and J by 2 bases, with 11 bases between. Germline values: CDR1 SGHNT, CDR2 YYREEE (reference sequence). This CDR3 comprises 14 residues. The CDR3 DNA reads TGTGCCAGCAGCTCGGCTAGCGCTCAAGAGACCCAGTACTTC. It codes for CASSSASAQETQYF.

V is TRBV25-1 and J is TRBJ1-5; a weak D match, TRBD1 (5 bases). The CDR3 is 17 amino acids. The V end lost 1 base, the J end lost 5 bases, and 18 bases lay between the germline ends. Germline CDR1 and CDR2: MGHDK and SYGVNS. The CDR3 reads CASSECVAFWGDQPQHF. CDR3 bases: TGTGCCAGCAGTGAATGTGTCGCTTTTTGGGGGGATCAGCCCCAGCATTTT. Full variable domain (rest looked up from reference TRBV25-1 and TRBJ1-5): EADIYQTPRYLVIGTGKKITLECSQTMGHDKMYWYQQDPGMELHLIHYSYGVNSTEKGDLSSESTVSRIRTEHFPLTLESARPSHTSQYLCASSECVAFWGDQPQHFGDGTRLSIL.

The CDR3 DNA reads TGTGCCAGCAGCCCCGAATACAGGGGGCAACATGAAAAACTGTTTTTT. Protein sequence: CASSPEYRGQHEKLFF. This sequence joins TRBV7-6 and TRBJ1-4; the match to TRBD1 covers 9 bases. CDR3 size: 16 residues. The junction had 10 bases not matched to a gene; V was cut back by 5 bases and J by 6 bases. Germline CDR1 is SGHVS and CDR2 is FNYEAQ.

The rearrangement links TRBV6-6 to TRBJ1-5, with a tentative D call TRBD1 (6 bases). CDR3 length: 16 amino acids. Trimming cost V 2 bases and J 7 bases, with 18 bases left between them. CDR1 is MNHNY and CDR2 is SVGAGI in the germline V gene (reference sequence). The CDR3 sequence: CASSYVRGHRDQPQHF. The DNA of the CDR3 is TGTGCCAGCAGTTACGTCAGGGGCCACCGCGACCAGCCCCAGCATTTT.

The chain has TRBV11-3 and TRBJ2-7; unclear D gene. The CDR3 extends over 13 amino acids. V shed 1 base and J shed 7 bases, with 11 bases lying between them. Per the germline V gene, CDR1 is SGHNT and CDR2 is YENEEA. In nucleotides, the CDR3 is TGTGCCAGCAGCTTAGGGCCGGGTGAAGAGCAGTACTTC. Translated: CASSLGPGEEQYF.

The J gene is TRBJ2-3, the V gene TRBV5-1; TRBD1 matches 8 bases. After removal of 4 bases from V and 5 bases from J, the junction contained 6 bases not matched to a gene. CDR3 length: 14 amino acids. Germline-derived CDR1 and CDR2 are SGHRS and YFSETQ. The CDR3 protein is CASSPDRGEDTQYF. In DNA form, the CDR3 reads TGCGCCAGCAGCCCCGACAGGGGCGAAGATACGCAGTATTTT.

The chain is built from TRBV13 and TRBJ2-7; D ambiguous. Per germline, CDR1 PRHDT and CDR2 FYEKMQ (reference sequence). Trimming pared 2 bases from V and 1 base from J, leaving 6 bases between. CDR3 length: 13 amino acids. In DNA form, the CDR3 reads TGTGCCAGCAGCTTATCCCCATCCTACGAGCAGTACTTC. Protein product: CASSLSPSYEQYF.

The rearrangement links TRBV29-1 to TRBJ2-7; 9 nucleotides line up with TRBD1. The CDR3 length is 13 residues. Trimming removed 5 bases from V and 6 bases from J; junction bases left unmatched: 8. Germline CDR1 SQVTM, CDR2 ANQGSEA. CDR3: CSVWEQGAGEQYF. The CDR3 DNA reads as TGCAGCGTTTGGGAACAGGGGGCGGGCGAGCAGTACTTC.

This chain joins TRBV28 and TRBJ1-2, with 9 positions matching TRBD1. V gave up 6 bases and J gave up 2 bases; unmatched junction bases: 7. Germline V CDR1 and CDR2: MDHEN, SYDVKM. CDR3 size: 15 residues. The CDR3 spells CASRPDGTGNYGYTF. CDR3 coding DNA: TGTGCCAGCAGGCCGGATGGGACAGGGAACTATGGCTACACCTTC.

This clone occurred a few times. V is TRBV6-5 and J is TRBJ1-6, with 7 positions matching TRBD1. The germline gives CDR1 MNHEY, CDR2 SVGAGI. Trimming removed 5 bases from V and 3 bases from J; junction bases left unmatched: 1. The CDR3 extends over 14 amino acids. CDR3 sequence (DNA): TGTGCCAGCAGTCGACAGGGCTATAATTCACCCCTCCACTTT. It specifies CASSRQGYNSPLHF.

The rearrangement uses TRBV10-1 and TRBJ1-5; 7 bases match TRBD1. The ends lost 7 bases at V and 2 bases at J; junction bases unmatched: 5. Germline loops: CDR1 WNHNN, CDR2 SYGVQD (reference sequence). The CDR3 totals 14 residues. The CDR3 loop reads CASTDTGGNQPQHF. In DNA form, the CDR3 reads TGCGCCAGCACGGACACAGGGGGCAATCAGCCCCAGCATTTT.

The table lists this clone with a count of one. The rearrangement joins TRBV30 to TRBJ1-3, with D possibly being TRBD1 (5 bases). This CDR3 has 16 amino acids. Germline V gene data show CDR1 as GTSNPN and CDR2 as SVGIG (reference sequence). With 3 bases removed from V and 0 bases from J, the gap between germline ends came to 15 bases. As DNA, the CDR3 is TGTGCCTGGAGCCTAGGAGGGGTCAGCTCTGGAAACACCATATATTTT. Amino acid sequence: CAWSLGGVSSGNTIYF.

The gene calls are TRBV6-1 and TRBJ2-3; D perhaps matches TRBD2 (6 bases). Trimming removed 4 bases from V and 4 bases from J, with 9 bases in between. The CDR3 covers 13 residues. Germline V gives CDR1 MNHNS, CDR2 SASEGT. This CDR3 is CASSAREADTQYF. CDR3 nucleotide sequence: TGTGCCAGCAGTGCCAGGGAGGCAGATACGCAGTATTTT.

The chain combines TRBV6-4 with TRBJ2-2; D gene unclear. Germline V lookup: CDR1 MRHNA, CDR2 SNTAGT. Deletions cut 2 bases from V and 1 base from J, with 5 bases between. The CDR3 is 14 residues long. The CDR3 protein is CASSDAENTGELFF. The DNA of the CDR3 is TGTGCCAGCAGTGACGCAGAGAACACCGGGGAGCTGTTTTTT.

V and J are TRBV13 and TRBJ2-2; possible D gene TRBD2, 5 bases. The germline CDR1 and CDR2 sequences are PRHDT and FYEKMQ (reference sequence). The ends were cut back, 0 bases at V and 5 bases at J, with 7 bases in the middle. This CDR3 contains 14 residues. CDR3 coding DNA: TGTGCCAGCAGCTTAGGTTCGGGGACCGGGGAGCTGTTTTTT. It translates to CASSLGSGTGELFF.

This clone occurred once. The chain joins TRBV7-9 to TRBJ1-3, with 11 bases aligning to TRBD1. The CDR3 spans 15 residues. V shed 5 bases, J shed 8 bases, and the junction held 8 bases outside the gene matches. The germline gives CDR1 SEHNR, CDR2 FQNEAQ (reference sequence). The DNA of the CDR3 is TGTGCCAGCAGCGACCCGGGACAGGGGGGATACACCATATATTTT. It specifies CASSDPGQGGYTIYF.

The chain recombines TRBV28 with TRBJ1-2, with 9 positions matching TRBD1. Trimming at V came to 2 bases and at J to 6 bases, leaving 4 bases not matched to a gene. The germline CDR1 and CDR2 sequences are MDHEN and SYDVKM. This CDR3 comprises 14 residues. CDR3 loop: CASSLGDRANGYTF. CDR3 nucleotide sequence: TGTGCCAGCAGTTTAGGGGACAGGGCGAATGGCTACACCTTC.

The chain recombines TRBV30 with TRBJ2-7; a possible D gene is TRBD2 (5 bases). The CDR3 totals 15 residues. V lost 0 bases and J lost 0, with 12 bases in between. CDR1 and CDR2 from the germline V gene are GTSNPN and SVGIG (reference sequence). CDR3 protein: CAWSVPAENSYEQYF. The CDR3 coding sequence is TGTGCCTGGAGTGTACCAGCGGAAAACTCCTACGAGCAGTACTTC.